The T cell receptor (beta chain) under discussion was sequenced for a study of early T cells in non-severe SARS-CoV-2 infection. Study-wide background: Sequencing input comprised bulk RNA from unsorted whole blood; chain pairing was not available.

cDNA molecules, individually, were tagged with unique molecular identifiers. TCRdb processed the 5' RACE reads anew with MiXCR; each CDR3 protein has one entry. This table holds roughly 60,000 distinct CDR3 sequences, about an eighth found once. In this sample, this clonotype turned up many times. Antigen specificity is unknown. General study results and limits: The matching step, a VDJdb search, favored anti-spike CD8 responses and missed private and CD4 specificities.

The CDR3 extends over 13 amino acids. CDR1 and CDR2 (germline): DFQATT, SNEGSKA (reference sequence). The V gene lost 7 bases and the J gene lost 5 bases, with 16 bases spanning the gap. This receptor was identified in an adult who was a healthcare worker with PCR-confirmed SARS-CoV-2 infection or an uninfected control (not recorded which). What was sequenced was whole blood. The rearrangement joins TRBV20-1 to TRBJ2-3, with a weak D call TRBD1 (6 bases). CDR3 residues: CSVEGVGVDTQYF. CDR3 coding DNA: TGCAGTGTCGAGGGGGTTGGGGTAGATACGCAGTATTTT.